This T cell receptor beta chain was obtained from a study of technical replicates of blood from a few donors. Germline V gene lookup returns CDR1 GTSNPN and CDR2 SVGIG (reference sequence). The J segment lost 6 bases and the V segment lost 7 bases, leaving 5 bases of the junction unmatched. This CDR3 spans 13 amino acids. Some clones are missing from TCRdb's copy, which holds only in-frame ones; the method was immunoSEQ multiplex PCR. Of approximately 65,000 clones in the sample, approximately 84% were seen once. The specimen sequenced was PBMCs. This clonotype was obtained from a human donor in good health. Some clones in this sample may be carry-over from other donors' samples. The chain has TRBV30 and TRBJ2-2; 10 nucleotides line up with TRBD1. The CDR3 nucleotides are TGTGCCTCAAGACAGGGGGCTGCCGGGGAGCTGTTTTTT. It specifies CASRQGAAGELFF.